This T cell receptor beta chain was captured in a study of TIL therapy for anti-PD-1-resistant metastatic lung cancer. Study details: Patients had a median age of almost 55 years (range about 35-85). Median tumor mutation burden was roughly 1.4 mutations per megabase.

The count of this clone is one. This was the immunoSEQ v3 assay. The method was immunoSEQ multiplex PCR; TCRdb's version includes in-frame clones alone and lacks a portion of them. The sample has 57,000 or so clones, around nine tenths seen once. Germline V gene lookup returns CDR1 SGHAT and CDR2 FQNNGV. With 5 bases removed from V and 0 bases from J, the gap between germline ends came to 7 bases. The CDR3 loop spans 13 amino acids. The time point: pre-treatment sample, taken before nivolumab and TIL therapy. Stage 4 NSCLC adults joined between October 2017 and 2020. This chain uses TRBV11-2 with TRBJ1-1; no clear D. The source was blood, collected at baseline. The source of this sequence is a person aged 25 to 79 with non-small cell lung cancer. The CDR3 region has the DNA TGTGCCAGCAGCCTTACCATGAACACTGAAGCTTTCTTT. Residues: CASSLTMNTEAFF.